This T cell receptor beta chain was recovered during a study of T cell responses to AZD1222 COVID-19 vaccine. Method: immunoSEQ multiplex PCR; TCRdb's copy keeps in-frame clones and lacks some. The sample lists roughly 150,000 clones, around 90% seen once, with 1.1% to 1.5% in the top ten. J lost 4 bases, V lost 4 bases, and 8 bases had no gene match. This CDR3 region has 15 residues. Looked up from germline, CDR1 is SGHRS and CDR2 is YFSETQ. Source: peripheral blood, taken on day 0 of AZD1222 vaccination. The genes are TRBV5-1 and TRBJ1-1, with 9 nucleotides matching TRBD1. The receptor was isolated from an adult in good health. In DNA form, the CDR3 reads TGCGCCAGCAGCGAGCTACAGGGGGCTGCCACTGAAGCTTTCTTT. Encoded protein: CASSELQGAATEAFF.